The 10 T cell receptor beta chains listed next were all sequenced from one sample in a study of blood T cell repertoires in COVID-19. TCRdb's copy holds only in-frame clones and misses some; the assay was immunoSEQ multiplex PCR. The sample holds 45,000 to 55,000 clones; roughly 84% are singletons and the top ten take 1.5% to 2%. The sample taken for sequencing was peripheral blood. These receptors were taken from a man in his fifties with acute or convalescent COVID-19.

A few counts support this clone. V and J are TRBV18 and TRBJ1-2; the match to TRBD1 covers 7 bases. Losses at the gene ends were 0 bases for V and 2 bases for J; bases not matched to a gene: 3. The germline V gene has CDR1 KGHSH and CDR2 LQKENI. This CDR3 spans 15 amino acids. CDR3 in amino acids: CASSPPMGQNYGYTF. CDR3 nucleotide sequence: TGTGCCAGCTCACCACCGATGGGACAGAACTATGGCTACACCTTC.

The rearrangement links TRBV29-1 to TRBJ1-2; D may be TRBD1 (6 bases). Germline values: CDR1 SQVTM, CDR2 ANQGSEA. This CDR3 has 12 residues. Trimming left V 5 bases short and J 2 bases short, with 9 bases between. CDR3 nucleotides: TGCAGCGTTATAACAGGGAACTATGGCTACACCTTC. Protein sequence: CSVITGNYGYTF.

This CDR3 reads CASSPPLLAGVSYEQYF. CDR3 nucleotides: TGTGCCAGCAGTCCCCCCCTACTAGCGGGAGTCTCCTACGAGCAGTACTTC. The gene calls are TRBV27 and TRBJ2-7; TRBD2 matches at 11 bases. The CDR3 consists of 17 residues. Losses at the gene ends were 5 bases for V and 0 bases for J; bases not matched to a gene: 9. CDR1 is MNHEY and CDR2 is SMNVEV in the germline V gene (reference sequence).

The chain joins TRBV7-9 to TRBJ1-6; 7 positions match TRBD1. In germline, CDR1 is SEHNR, CDR2 FQNEAQ (reference sequence). Unmatched junction bases numbered 15, after V lost 9 bases and J lost 10 bases. The CDR3 extends over 15 amino acids. The CDR3 spells CASRGPDRAGSPLHF. Written as DNA, the CDR3 is TGTGCCAGTAGGGGGCCCGACAGGGCGGGGTCACCCCTCCACTTT.

A single count supports this clone. V usage is TRBV4-3 and J usage is TRBJ1-2; 9 nucleotides match TRBD1. The CDR3 runs 13 residues. Germline-derived CDR1 and CDR2 are LGHNA and YSLEER. V was pared by 3 bases and J by 6 bases, with 2 bases of the junction left unmatched. This CDR3 reads CASSQRTGDGYTF. Here the CDR3 DNA reads TGCGCCAGCAGCCAGCGGACAGGGGATGGCTACACCTTC.

The CDR3, as DNA: TGTGCCAGCAGCTTAGCTCTATTTGGTTCACCCCTCCACTTT. Translating it yields CASSLALFGSPLHF. This chain links TRBV7-2 with TRBJ1-6, with D hard to call. The germline V gene encodes CDR1 SGHTA and CDR2 FQGNSA. Trimming pared 0 bases from V and 9 bases from J, leaving 9 bases between. This CDR3 has 14 residues.

V gene TRBV5-6 combines with J gene TRBJ1-2; a weak D match, TRBD1 (5 bases). The V and J ends lost 6 bases and 0 bases respectively, with 15 bases between them. In germline, CDR1 is SGHDT, CDR2 YYEEEE. The CDR3 is 15 amino acids. The CDR3, as DNA: TGTGCCAGCACCGAGGTGGGGGGAGCTAACTATGGCTACACCTTC. It codes for CASTEVGGANYGYTF. The whole variable domain, remainder taken from reference TRBV5-6 and TRBJ1-2, is DAGVTQSPTHLIKTRGQQVTLRCSPKSGHDTVSWYQQALGQGPQFIFQYYEEEERQRGNFPDRFSGHQFPNYSSELNVNALLLGDSALYLCASTEVGGANYGYTFGSGTRLTVV.

The chain joins TRBV5-1 to TRBJ2-3, with D unresolved. CDR1 is SGHRS, CDR2 YFSETQ, per germline. The CDR3 loop spans 13 amino acids. V lost 1 base and J 4 bases, leaving 7 bases between the germline ends. CDR3 region: CASSLPEADTQYF. The CDR3 DNA is TGCGCCAGCAGCTTGCCCGAGGCAGATACGCAGTATTTT.

This clone has just one count. The chain joins TRBV5-1 to TRBJ1-3; D is unclear. V was pared by 4 bases and J by 0 bases, with 11 bases between. The CDR3 runs 15 residues. The germline CDR1 and CDR2 sequences are SGHRS and YFSETQ. The CDR3 here is CASSLQSNSGNTIYF. CDR3 sequence (DNA): TGCGCCAGCAGCCTACAGAGCAACTCTGGAAACACCATATATTTT.

The chain couples TRBV18 to TRBJ2-3; D is ambiguous. The V gene's germline CDR1 is KGHSH and CDR2 LQKENI. V was shortened by 7 bases and J by 1 base, with 21 bases between the two germline ends. The CDR3 length is 17 residues. For the CDR3, the DNA is TGTGCCAGCTGCGAACTCACGTTACCAGGCGGCACAGATACGCAGTATTTT. It specifies CASCELTLPGGTDTQYF.